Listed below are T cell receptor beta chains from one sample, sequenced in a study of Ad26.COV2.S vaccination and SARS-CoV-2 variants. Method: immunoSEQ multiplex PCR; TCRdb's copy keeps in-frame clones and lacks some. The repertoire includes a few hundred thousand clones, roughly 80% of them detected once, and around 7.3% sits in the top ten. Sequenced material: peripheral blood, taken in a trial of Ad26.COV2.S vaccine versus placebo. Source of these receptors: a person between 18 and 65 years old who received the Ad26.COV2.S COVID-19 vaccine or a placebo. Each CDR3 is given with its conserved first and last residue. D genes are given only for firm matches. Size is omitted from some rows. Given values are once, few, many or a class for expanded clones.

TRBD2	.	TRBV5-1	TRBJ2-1	TGCGCCAGCAGTAGGCTAGCGGGGAACAATGAGCAGTTCTTC	CASSRLAGNNEQFF
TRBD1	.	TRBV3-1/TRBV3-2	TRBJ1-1	TGTGCCAGCAGCTACAGGGGCAACACTGAAGCTTTCTTT	CASSYRGNTEAFF
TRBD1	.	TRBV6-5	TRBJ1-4	TGTGCCAGCAGACCGACAGGGGATGAAAAACTGTTTTTT	CASRPTGDEKLFF
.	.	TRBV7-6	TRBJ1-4	TGTGCCAGCAGCTTGGGGAGTAATAATGAAAAACTGTTTTTT	CASSLGSNNEKLFF
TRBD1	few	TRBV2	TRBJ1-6	TGTGCCAGCGGGGACAGAAGTAATTCACCCCTCCACTTT	CASGDRSNSPLHF
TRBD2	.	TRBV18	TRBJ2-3	TGTGCCAGCTCACCACCAGGCGGGAGGCGTGCAGATACGCAGTATTTT	CASSPPGGRRADTQYF
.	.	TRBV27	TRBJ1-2	TGTGCCAGCAGTTTCGCCCAGTTCTATGGCTACACCTTC	CASSFAQFYGYTF
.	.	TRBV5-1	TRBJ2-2	TGCGCCAGCAGCTTGCCAGCAGGGAACACCGGGGAGCTGTTTTTT	CASSLPAGNTGELFF
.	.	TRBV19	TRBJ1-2	TGTGCCAGTAGTATGGGGAGACGCATCTTATATGGCTACACCTTC	CASSMGRRILYGYTF
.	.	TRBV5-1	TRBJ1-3	TGCGCCAGCAGCTTGGGCCCCCGGGGCGCGGAGGGAAACACCATATATTTT	CASSLGPRGAEGNTIYF
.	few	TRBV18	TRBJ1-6	TGTGCCAGCTCACCAACAGGAGGTAGTTCACCCCTCCACTTT	CASSPTGGSSPLHF
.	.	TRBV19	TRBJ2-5	TGTGCCAGTAGTATTATAGGTGGGCAAGAGACCCAGTACTTC	CASSIIGGQETQYF
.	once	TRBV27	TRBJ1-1	TGTGCCAGCAGTTTCTCCAGGCAGAACACTGAAGCTTTCTTT	CASSFSRQNTEAFF
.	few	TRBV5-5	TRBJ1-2	TGTGCCAGCAGCTTGGCCGAAATGGCATGGAAAGGCTACACCTTC	CASSLAEMAWKGYTF
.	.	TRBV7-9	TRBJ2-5	TGTGCCAGCAATCGGGGGGCTCAAGAGACCCAGTACTTC	CASNRGAQETQYF
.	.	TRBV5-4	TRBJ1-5	TGTGCCAGCAGCTTTCATGGCGGTGGACAGCCCCAGCATTTT	CASSFHGGGQPQHF
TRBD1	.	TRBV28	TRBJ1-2	TGTGCCAGCAGTCTGTCCTACCGGGACAGAATCCCCTATGGCTACACCTTC	CASSLSYRDRIPYGYTF
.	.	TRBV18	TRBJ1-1	TGTGCCAGCTCACCAAGGAGCGTACCCGAAGCTTTCTTT	CASSPRSVPEAFF
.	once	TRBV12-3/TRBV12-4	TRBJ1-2	TGTGCCACTTGGGGGACTGATAACTATGGCTACACCTTC	CATWGTDNYGYTF
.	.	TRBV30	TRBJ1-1	TGTGCCTGGAGTATGCGGAATGAAGCTTTCTTT	CAWSMRNEAFF
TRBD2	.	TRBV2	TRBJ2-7	TGTGCCAGCAACGAAATTAGCGGGAGGGCTTACGAGCAGTACTTC	CASNEISGRAYEQYF
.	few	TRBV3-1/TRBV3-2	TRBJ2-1	TGTGCCAGCAGCCAGGACTCCAGGGACAATGAGCAGTTCTTC	CASSQDSRDNEQFF
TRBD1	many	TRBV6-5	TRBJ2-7	TGTGCCAGCAGCCATGGCCGGGACAGCTACTACGAGCAGTACTTC	CASSHGRDSYYEQYF
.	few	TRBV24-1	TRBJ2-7	TGTGCCACCAGTGATTTCGGACAGGGACCTAGCGGAGCTGGGGAGCAGTACTTC	CATSDFGQGPSGAGEQYF
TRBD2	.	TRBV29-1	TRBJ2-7	TGCAGCGCCGTTGGCGGGAGGGCCGCTGAGCAGTACTTC	CSAVGGRAAEQYF
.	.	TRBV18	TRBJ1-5	TGTGCCAGCTCACCACGTTACAGGGAAGATCAGCCCCAGCATTTT	CASSPRYREDQPQHF
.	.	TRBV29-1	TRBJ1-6	TGCAGCGTCGAAGGGAGAAGGAAGAGTTCACCCCTCCACTTT	CSVEGRRKSSPLHF
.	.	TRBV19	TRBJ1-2	TGTGCCAGTAGTATAAACCCCGGGGTCGGTGGCTACACCTTC	CASSINPGVGGYTF
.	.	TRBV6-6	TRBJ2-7	TGTGCCAGCAGTCAAACTAGGGGAGAGCAGTACTTC	CASSQTRGEQYF
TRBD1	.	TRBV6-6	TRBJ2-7	TGTGCCAGCAGAGGACAGGGAACCTACGAGCAGTACTTC	CASRGQGTYEQYF
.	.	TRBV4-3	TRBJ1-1	TGCGCCACCAGGCAGGGGATAGATACTGAAGCTTTCTTT	CATRQGIDTEAFF
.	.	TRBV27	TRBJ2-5	TGTGCCAGCAGTGCACAGGGCTTCCAAGAGACCCAGTACTTC	CASSAQGFQETQYF
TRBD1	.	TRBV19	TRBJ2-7	TGTGCCAGTAGTTCAGGGACAGGCCCCACCTACGAGCAGTACTTC	CASSSGTGPTYEQYF
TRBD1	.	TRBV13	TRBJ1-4	TGTGCCAGCAGCTTAGGACAGGGGGCGCCTAATGAAAAACTGTTTTTT	CASSLGQGAPNEKLFF
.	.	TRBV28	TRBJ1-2	TGTGCCAGCAGTTTAAGTTTCGTTTGGGGGGAAGGCTACACCTTC	CASSLSFVWGEGYTF
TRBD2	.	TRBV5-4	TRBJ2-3	TGTGCCAGCAGCTTAGGACTAGCGGGAGGAGAAGGTACGCAGTATTTT	CASSLGLAGGEGTQYF
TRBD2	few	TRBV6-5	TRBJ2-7	TGTGCCACTGCTGGACTAGCGGGTTACGAGCAGTACTTC	CATAGLAGYEQYF
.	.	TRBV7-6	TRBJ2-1	TGTGCCAGCAGCCCCCCGGTAAGCTCCTACAATGAGCAGTTCTTC	CASSPPVSSYNEQFF
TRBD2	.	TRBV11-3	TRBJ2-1	TGTGCCAGCAGTCCAGCGGGGAGGGATGAGCAGTTCTTC	CASSPAGRDEQFF
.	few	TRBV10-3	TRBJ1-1	TGTGCCTCCCAGGACGGGTACAACACTGAAGCTTTCTTT	CASQDGYNTEAFF
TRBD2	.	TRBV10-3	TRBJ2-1	TGTGCCATCAGTGAGTCGGGACTAGCGGGATGGGAGCAGTTCTTC	CAISESGLAGWEQFF
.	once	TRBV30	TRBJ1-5	TGTGCCTGGAGTGTGGGCAGGGATGGCAATCAGCCCCAGCATTTT	CAWSVGRDGNQPQHF
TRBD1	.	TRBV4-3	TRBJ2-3	TGCGCCAGCAGCCAAAAGACAGGGGGCCCAGATACGCAGTATTTT	CASSQKTGGPDTQYF
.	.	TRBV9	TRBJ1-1	TGTGCCAGCAGCGTATCTGGGGGCCCGGTAGGCACTGAAGCTTTCTTT	CASSVSGGPVGTEAFF
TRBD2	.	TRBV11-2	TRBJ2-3	TGTGCCAGCAGGGGTCTAGCGGGGACACCAGATACGCAGTATTTT	CASRGLAGTPDTQYF
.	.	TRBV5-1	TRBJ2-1	TGCGCCAGCAGCTTGCTCCCCGGGCGATACAATGAGCAGTTCTTC	CASSLLPGRYNEQFF
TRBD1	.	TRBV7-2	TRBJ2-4	TGTGCCAGCAGCTTACAATTGAGGGACAGGGGGCCCAAAAACATTCAGTACTTC	CASSLQLRDRGPKNIQYF
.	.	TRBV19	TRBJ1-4	TGTGCCAGTAGTTCCGGGTGGGCGAGTGAAAAACTGTTTTTT	CASSSGWASEKLFF
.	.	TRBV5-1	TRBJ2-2	TGCGCCAGCAGCACCCTCCCCTTCCCGAGCACCGGGGAGCTGTTTTTT	CASSTLPFPSTGELFF
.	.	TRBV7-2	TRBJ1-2	TGTGCCAGCAGCTTAGGGCAGCCCCTCTATGGCTACACCTTC	CASSLGQPLYGYTF
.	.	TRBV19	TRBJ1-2	TGTGCCAGTAGTATAAACTCCGGACAGAAGATATATGGCTACACCTTC	CASSINSGQKIYGYTF
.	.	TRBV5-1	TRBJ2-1	TGCGCCAGCAGCCGGGGCCATGAGCAGTTCTTC	CASSRGHEQFF
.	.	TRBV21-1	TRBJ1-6	TGTGCCAGCAGCAAAGAGCGCAGGCGGTCCGGGGATATAATTAATTCACCCCTCCACTTT	CASSKERRRSGDIINSPLHF
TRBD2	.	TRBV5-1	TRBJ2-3	TGCGCCAGCAGCCCAAATCCCCGGACTAGCCGGGGACGGATTACGCAGTATTTT	CASSPNPRTSRGRITQYF